Following are 20 T cell receptor beta chains from one sample sequenced in a study of blood T cell repertoires in COVID-19 (dated by TCRdb to about 2020). The library was built by means of the immunoSEQ multiplex PCR assay. Not all clones reach the TCRdb copy of this immuneACCESS table, which keeps in-frame sequences only. Checked studies attribute under half of the gap to unresolved V genes and leave the rest unexplained. This sample lists under 500,000 clones; about 85% were detected once. The ten largest clones represent over 1.5% of the sample. Source material: PBMCs or T cells enriched from blood (not recorded which). The origin of the receptors is a woman in her late teens or twenties with acute COVID-19.

The gene calls are TRBV27 and TRBJ2-7; no definite D call. The CDR3 length is 14 residues. CDR1 is MNHEY, CDR2 SMNVEV, per germline (reference sequence). The germline V and J ends were trimmed by 5 bases and 2 bases, with 13 bases remaining between them. In DNA form, the CDR3 reads TGTGCCAGCAGTACGGCAGAACTACCCTACGAGCAGTACTTC. This encodes CASSTAELPYEQYF.

V usage is TRBV4-3 and J usage is TRBJ2-1; 7 bases align to TRBD2. The CDR3 spans 14 residues. Trimming at V came to 0 bases and at J to 9 bases, leaving 5 bases not matched to a gene. Germline V gene data show CDR1 as LGHNA and CDR2 as YSLEER. The CDR3 DNA is TGCGCCAGCAGCCAAGAGGCTAGCGGCAGTGAGCAGTTCTTC. Amino acid sequence: CASSQEASGSEQFF.

The chain employs TRBV3-1 (or the pseudogene TRBV3-2) and TRBJ1-1, with a tentative D call TRBD1 (6 bases). The CDR3 runs to 13 residues. V was cut by 0 bases and J by 11 bases, with 13 bases left in between. Germline values: CDR1 LGHDT, CDR2 YNNKEL (reference sequence). The CDR3 bases are TGTGCCAGCAGCCAAGATCGACAGGTAGGGGCTTTCTTT. It translates to CASSQDRQVGAFF.

The rearrangement links TRBV4-3 to TRBJ2-7; TRBD1 aligns across 9 bases. Germline V lookup: CDR1 LGHNA, CDR2 YSLEER. V shed 0 bases, J shed 5 bases, and the junction held 11 bases outside the gene matches. This CDR3 has 17 residues. The chain's CDR3 is CASSQDPRDRVLDEQYF. Here the CDR3 DNA reads TGCGCCAGCAGCCAAGATCCGCGGGACAGGGTATTGGACGAGCAGTACTTC.

V usage is TRBV5-1 and J usage is TRBJ2-5; 13 nucleotides agree with TRBD2. Germline V gene lookup returns CDR1 SGHRS and CDR2 YFSETQ. The V gene end was trimmed by 4 bases and the J gene end by 3 bases; junction bases not matched to a gene: 3. This CDR3 comprises 15 residues. The CDR3 sequence: CASSALAGGEETQYF. DNA of the CDR3: TGCGCCAGCAGCGCACTAGCGGGGGGGGAAGAGACCCAGTACTTC.

The gene calls are TRBV18 and TRBJ1-2, with 9 bases fitting TRBD1. V lost 4 bases, J lost 4 bases, and 7 bases stayed unmatched. Germline CDR1 reads KGHSH; CDR2 reads LQKENI. The CDR3 totals 15 residues. The CDR3 is CASSQDRGGGYGYTF. In DNA form, the CDR3 reads TGTGCCAGCTCACAGGACAGGGGAGGAGGCTATGGCTACACCTTC.

This clone was observed a single time. The rearrangement uses TRBV28 and TRBJ1-5; 9 bases map to TRBD1. Unmatched junction bases numbered 13, after V lost 5 bases and J lost 2 bases. CDR1 MDHEN and CDR2 SYDVKM come from the germline V gene. This CDR3 spans 18 amino acids. The CDR3 region is CASSPGTGMGSGNQPQHF. CDR3 nucleotide sequence: TGTGCCAGCAGTCCAGGGACAGGGATGGGGAGCGGCAATCAGCCCCAGCATTTT. Filled out from reference TRBV28 and TRBJ1-5, the complete variable domain reads DVKVTQSSRYLVKRTGEKVFLECVQDMDHENMFWYRQDPGLGLRLIYFSYDVKMKEKGDIPEGYSVSREKKERFSLILESASTNQTSMYLCASSPGTGMGSGNQPQHFGDGTRLSIL.

Only a few counts were recorded for this clone. The CDR3 DNA sequence: TGTGCCAGCAGTTCCCAGGGACACAAACAGCATTTT. This sequence encodes CASSSQGHKQHF. The rearrangement joins TRBV12-3 or TRBV12-4 to TRBJ1-5; a weak D match, TRBD1 (6 bases). The CDR3 contains 12 residues. V lost 4 bases and J lost 13, with 14 bases in between.

The DNA of the CDR3 is TGCAGTGCTACTAGTCGGGATGAGCAGTTCTTC. It translates to CSATSRDEQFF. The chain uses TRBV20-1 and TRBJ2-1; no clear D. V lost 4 bases to trimming and J lost 8 bases, with 9 bases between them. Germline V gives CDR1 DFQATT, CDR2 SNEGSKA (reference sequence). The CDR3 is 11 residues long.

This clone was recorded once. CDR3 protein: CASSPQGALADTQYF. CDR3 bases: TGTGCCAGTTCTCCTCAGGGGGCGTTAGCAGATACGCAGTATTTT. The chain has TRBV28 and TRBJ2-3, with 8 bases fitting TRBD1. Germline CDR1 reads MDHEN; CDR2 reads SYDVKM. V trimming: 9 bases; J trimming: 4 bases; junction bases outside the gene matches: 12. The CDR3 has 15 residues.

The chain uses TRBV3-1 (or the pseudogene TRBV3-2) and TRBJ2-7; D might be TRBD2 (5 bases). CDR1 and CDR2 from the germline V gene are LGHDT and YNNKEL (reference sequence). The CDR3 consists of 15 residues. The ends were cut back, 0 bases at V and 3 bases at J, with 12 bases in the middle. CDR3 nucleotide sequence: TGTGCCAGCAGCCAAGAGTCGGGGTTCTTCTACGAGCAGTACTTC. It yields the protein CASSQESGFFYEQYF.

The rearrangement links TRBV19 to TRBJ1-1, with 7 nucleotides matching TRBD1. J was trimmed by 5 bases and V by 2 bases; bases with no gene match: 11. Looked up from germline, CDR1 is LNHDA and CDR2 is SQIVND (reference sequence). There are 16 residues in the CDR3. CDR3 DNA: TGTGCCAGTAGTATAAAACCCAGGGGGTTGGGTACTGAAGCTTTCTTT. Amino acid sequence: CASSIKPRGLGTEAFF.

V and J are TRBV5-1 and TRBJ2-5, with D perhaps TRBD2 (6 bases). CDR1 and CDR2 (germline): SGHRS, YFSETQ. With 4 bases removed from V and 2 bases from J, the gap between germline ends came to 15 bases. The CDR3 has 15 residues. The CDR3 nucleotides are TGCGCCAGCAGCCCTGGGGCTAGCGCACAAGAGACCCAGTACTTC. Translating gives CASSPGASAQETQYF.

This chain links TRBV3-1 (or the pseudogene TRBV3-2) with TRBJ2-1, with a tentative D call TRBD1 (5 bases). The CDR3 contains 13 residues. The germline V and J ends were trimmed by 4 bases and 3 bases, with 7 bases remaining between them. CDR1 is LGHDT, CDR2 YNNKEL, per germline (reference sequence). The CDR3 region has the DNA TGTGCCAGCAGCCTAGGGGACTACAATGAGCAGTTCTTC. Amino acid sequence: CASSLGDYNEQFF.

The chain recombines TRBV12-5 with TRBJ2-1; 11 nucleotides align to TRBD1. Germline V gene data show CDR1 as LGHNT and CDR2 as FRNRAP. The J segment lost 0 bases and the V segment lost 6 bases, leaving 19 bases of the junction unmatched. CDR3 size: 21 residues. The CDR3: CASGTLSKGQGEALSYNEQFF. CDR3 sequence (DNA): TGTGCTAGTGGAACCCTTTCGAAGGGACAGGGGGAGGCCCTCTCCTACAATGAGCAGTTCTTC.

The chain couples TRBV6-6 to TRBJ2-5; D is uncertain. The CDR3 extends over 14 amino acids. With 0 bases removed from V and 2 bases from J, the gap between germline ends came to 7 bases. Germline CDR1 and CDR2: MNHNY and SVGAGI (reference sequence). The DNA for the CDR3 is TGTGCCAGCAGTTACTCGTCCACTCAAGAGACCCAGTACTTC. This codes for CASSYSSTQETQYF.

This CDR3 is CASSFYTGRQLTDNEQFF. CDR3 bases: TGTGCCAGCAGCTTCTATACCGGACGACAGCTTACTGACAATGAGCAGTTCTTC. The chain joins TRBV7-6 to TRBJ2-1; D possibly corresponds to TRBD1 (5 bases). The CDR3 covers 18 residues. With 3 bases removed from V and 5 bases from J, the gap between germline ends came to 23 bases. Per the germline V gene, CDR1 is SGHVS and CDR2 is FNYEAQ.

This sequence joins TRBV2 and TRBJ1-2; 8 bases map to TRBD1. The CDR3 length is 13 residues. Per germline, CDR1 SNHLY and CDR2 FYNNEI. Germline trimming cut 9 bases from V and 4 bases from J; bases unmatched to any gene: 7. Here the CDR3 reads CASSQGTGYGYTF. In DNA, the CDR3 is TGTGCCAGTTCCCAGGGGACAGGCTATGGCTACACCTTC.

The chain uses TRBV7-6 and TRBJ1-1; 8 nucleotides line up with TRBD1. Unmatched junction bases numbered 3, after V lost 5 bases and J lost 1 base. Germline loops: CDR1 SGHVS, CDR2 FNYEAQ. This CDR3 spans 14 amino acids. CDR3: CASSTQGGNTEAFF. The DNA for the CDR3 is TGTGCCAGCAGCACACAGGGGGGGAACACTGAAGCTTTCTTT.

The chain links TRBV29-1 to TRBJ2-3, with 8 bases that match TRBD1. The germline gives CDR1 SQVTM, CDR2 ANQGSEA. After removal of 6 bases from V and 4 bases from J, the junction contained 9 bases not matched to a gene. The CDR3 has 14 residues. The CDR3 loop is CSVGQDRGPDTQYF. In DNA form, the CDR3 reads TGCAGCGTCGGTCAAGACAGGGGTCCAGATACGCAGTATTTT.